Below, 22 T cell receptor beta chains from the same sample are listed, as sequenced in a study of shared clonotypes between healthy human individuals (dated by TCRdb to about 2020). The library relied on the immunoSEQ multiplex PCR assay. The clones in this table, taken by TCRdb from immuneACCESS, are in-frame only. Not every clone is retained; where verified, under half of the shortfall comes from an unresolved V gene, and the cause of the rest is unknown. This sample comprises some 500,000 clones, roughly four fifths of them detected only once. The ten largest clonotypes hold approximately 12% of the sample. The sequenced sample consisted of PBMCs. Receptors originate from a woman in her 40s in good health. Some clones in this sample may be carry-over from other donors' samples.

The CDR3 sequence: CASTQRAWTGTNEKLFF. The CDR3 DNA is TGTGCCAGTACCCAGCGGGCTTGGACAGGGACTAATGAAAAACTGTTTTTT. The gene calls are TRBV19 and TRBJ1-4, with 8 nucleotides matching TRBD1. The junction had 12 bases not matched to a gene; V was cut back by 7 bases and J by 2 bases. Per the germline V gene, CDR1 is LNHDA and CDR2 is SQIVND (reference sequence). The CDR3 consists of 17 residues.

The chain couples TRBV30 to TRBJ2-2; 9 nucleotides match TRBD2. Germline V gene data show CDR1 as GTSNPN and CDR2 as SVGIG (reference sequence). Trimming removed 2 bases from V and 0 bases from J; junction bases left unmatched: 1. CDR3 length equals 15 residues. Here the CDR3 DNA reads TGTGCCTGGAGTCGACTAGCGGCGAACACCGGGGAGCTGTTTTTT. It encodes CAWSRLAANTGELFF.

This clone was seen only a few times. This chain links TRBV6-1 with TRBJ2-7; D ambiguous. CDR3 length: 13 residues. Trimming cost V 6 bases and J 3 bases, with 12 bases left between them. Germline lookup yields CDR1 MNHNS and CDR2 SASEGT. The CDR3 region has the DNA TGTGCCAGCAGCCGACCAGAGAACTACGAGCAGTACTTC. As protein: CASSRPENYEQYF.

Notes on this clone: A far bigger clonotype differs at one base, so this is likely a read error. This sample also contains other DNA sequences that code for the same CDR3. The chain combines TRBV28 with TRBJ1-5; the D gene is possibly TRBD1 (5 bases). CDR1 is MDHEN and CDR2 is SYDVKM in the germline V gene. The CDR3 spans 15 residues. Trimming shortened V by 2 bases and J by 7 bases, and 15 bases separated the two germline ends. The CDR3 sequence: CASSLGGVGDQPQHF. The CDR3 DNA reads as TGTGCCAGCAGTTTAGGCGGCGTGGGGGACCAGCCCCAGCATTTT.

Of note for this clone: This is likely an artifact of a read error, given a far larger clone one base away. The rearrangement uses TRBV6-1 and TRBJ2-1, with 10 bases identical to TRBD1. This CDR3 is built from 15 residues. Germline CDR1 MNHNS, CDR2 SASEGT. The CDR3 loop is CASSDGTGEYNEQLF. The CDR3 DNA sequence: TGTGCCAGCAGTGACGGGACAGGGGAATACAATGAGCAGCTCTTC.

This chain uses TRBV9 with TRBJ2-6; 8 positions agree with TRBD2. Trimming removed 0 bases from V and 2 bases from J; junction bases left unmatched: 13. Germline V CDR1 and CDR2: SGDLS, YYNGEE. This CDR3 is 20 amino acids long. The CDR3: CASSVAKPGLVSAGANVLTF. CDR3 coding DNA: TGTGCCAGCAGCGTAGCAAAACCGGGACTAGTTTCAGCTGGGGCCAACGTCCTGACTTTC.

Comments on this clone: Other DNA sequences within the sample encode an identical CDR3. The chain recombines TRBV5-4 with TRBJ1-1; TRBD1 is a possible D gene (5 bases). Looked up from germline, CDR1 is SGHNT and CDR2 is YYREEE (reference sequence). This CDR3 has 14 amino acids. Trimming cost V 0 bases and J 2 bases, with 8 bases left between them. This chain's CDR3 is CASSLARANTEAFF. The DNA of the CDR3 is TGTGCCAGCAGCTTGGCCAGGGCCAACACTGAAGCTTTCTTT.

The chain couples TRBV2 to TRBJ2-1; 10 bases agree with TRBD1. CDR3 length: 14 amino acids. The J segment lost 8 bases and the V segment lost 11 bases, leaving 12 bases of the junction unmatched. The germline V gene encodes CDR1 SNHLY and CDR2 FYNNEI. CDR3 sequence reads: CAEGRDRGVDEQFF. CDR3 bases: TGTGCCGAGGGTAGGGACAGGGGTGTCGATGAGCAGTTCTTC.

The chain uses TRBV28 and TRBJ2-5, with 8 bases fitting TRBD1. Germline CDR1 is MDHEN and CDR2 is SYDVKM. With V trimmed by 5 bases and J by 6 bases, 11 bases remained unmatched. This CDR3 spans 15 amino acids. This chain's CDR3 is CASSDSQGARKTQYF. The CDR3 DNA follows: TGTGCCAGCAGTGACAGCCAGGGGGCGCGAAAGACCCAGTACTTC.

This clone was found a few times. The chain links TRBV7-9 to TRBJ1-1, with D maybe TRBD1 (5 bases). CDR3 length: 14 amino acids. Germline values: CDR1 SEHNR, CDR2 FQNEAQ (reference sequence). Trimming removed 1 base from V and 5 bases from J, with 11 bases in between. Written as DNA, the CDR3 is TGTGCCAGCAGCTTAGAGGGGCCGGGAACTGAAGCTTTCTTT. Protein: CASSLEGPGTEAFF.

In its sample, this clone was seen a few times. This rearrangement joins TRBV29-1 to TRBJ1-1, with TRBD1 identical over 7 bases. The V segment lost 6 bases and the J segment 5 bases; nucleotides outside the gene matches: 12. The CDR3 covers 14 residues. The germline V gene encodes CDR1 SQVTM and CDR2 ANQGSEA. The CDR3 spells CSVAPGTVWTEAFF. DNA for the CDR3: TGCAGCGTAGCTCCTGGGACAGTTTGGACTGAAGCTTTCTTT.

This clone was recorded only once. A far larger clone is one nucleotide away, so this likely arose from a read error. This chain joins TRBV9 and TRBJ2-7; 10 nucleotides match TRBD2. J was trimmed by 6 bases and V by 3 bases; bases with no gene match: 9. Germline V gene data show CDR1 as SGDLS and CDR2 as YYNGEE. This CDR3 is 15 amino acids long. CDR3 sequence: CASSDGLAEVSEQYF. The CDR3 bases are TGTGCCAGCAGCGACGGACTAGCGGAAGTATCCGAGCAGTACTTC. Full variable domain (rest looked up from reference TRBV9 and TRBJ2-7): DSGVTQTPKHLITATGQRVTLRCSPRSGDLSVYWYQQSLDQGLQFLIQYYNGEERAKGNILERFSAQQFPDLHSELNLSSLELGDSALYFCASSDGLAEVSEQYFGPGTRLTVT.

This clone was seen only once. The chain employs TRBV19 and TRBJ2-6, with D hard to call. This CDR3 contains 15 residues. The germline V and J ends were trimmed by 3 bases and 0 bases, with 6 bases remaining between them. Germline V gene data show CDR1 as LNHDA and CDR2 as SQIVND (reference sequence). In nucleotides, the CDR3 is TGTGCCAGTAGTATTCTATCCTCTGGGGCCAACGTCCTGACTTTC. It encodes CASSILSSGANVLTF.

The chain couples TRBV5-1 to TRBJ1-2; TRBD1 might be the D (6 bases). CDR3 size: 14 residues. Germline V CDR1 and CDR2: SGHRS, YFSETQ. V lost 3 bases and J lost 4, with 13 bases in between. The CDR3 nucleotides read TGCGCCAGCAGCTCGTCAGGGGCGGGCTATGGCTACACCTTC. Translating it yields CASSSSGAGYGYTF.

On this clone: This likely traces to a read error, being one base from a far larger clone. This CDR3 is also generated by other DNA sequences in the sample. The V gene is TRBV7-2, the J gene TRBJ2-3; D call uncertain. The CDR3 is made up of 15 amino acids. CDR1 is SGHTA, CDR2 FQGNSA, per germline. The CDR3 here is CASSLVSASTDTQYF. DNA for the CDR3: TGTGCCAGCAGCTTAGTATCAGCAAGCACGGATACGCAGTATTTT.

Remarks on this clone: Since a far larger clone is one base different, this is likely a read error. The V and J genes are TRBV7-6 and TRBJ2-7, with TRBD1 matching 8 bases. Germline CDR1 SGHVS, CDR2 FNYEAQ. The CDR3 has 14 amino acids. The ends lost 1 base at V and 6 bases at J; junction bases unmatched: 5. CDR3 coding DNA: TGTGCCAGCAGCTTAGGGACAGGGAGCTGCGAGCAGTACTTC. Translation gives CASSLGTGSCEQYF. Full variable domain (rest looked up from reference TRBV7-6 and TRBJ2-7): GAGVSQSPRYKVTKRGQDVALRCDPISGHVSLYWYRQALGQGPEFLTYFNYEAQQDKSGLPNDRFSAERPEGSISTLTIQRTEQRDSAMYRCASSLGTGSCEQYFGPGTRLTVT.

The chain joins TRBV4-3 to TRBJ2-1; the D gene is possibly TRBD2 (6 bases). This CDR3 is built from 17 residues. Trimming took 0 bases from V and 1 from J, leaving 13 bases between them. From germline, CDR1 is LGHNA and CDR2 YSLEER. CDR3 bases: TGCGCCAGCAGCCAAGACCCACTAGCTTCTTCCTACAATGAGCAGTTCTTC. It is translated as CASSQDPLASSYNEQFF.

Regarding this clone: Within the sample, other DNA sequences also encode this same CDR3. This chain links TRBV25-1 with TRBJ2-7; D uncertain. The CDR3 has 14 amino acids. Per the germline V gene, CDR1 is MGHDK and CDR2 is SYGVNS. V dropped 1 base and J dropped 0 bases, with 7 bases sitting between them. The CDR3 sequence is CASSESGSSYEQYF. The CDR3 DNA reads as TGTGCCAGCAGTGAATCTGGCTCCTCCTACGAGCAGTACTTC.

The chain is built from TRBV7-9 and TRBJ1-1; no reliable D call. Trimming removed 3 bases at V and 6 bases at J, with 8 bases between. CDR1 SEHNR and CDR2 FQNEAQ come from the germline V gene (reference sequence). CDR3 length equals 12 residues. The CDR3: CASSFLGSEAFF. CDR3 coding DNA: TGTGCCAGCAGCTTTCTGGGTTCTGAAGCTTTCTTT. The whole variable domain, remainder taken from reference TRBV7-9 and TRBJ1-1, is DTGVSQNPRHKITKRGQNVTFRCDPISEHNRLYWYRQTLGQGPEFLTYFQNEAQLEKSRLLSDRFSAERPKGSFSTLEIQRTEQGDSAMYLCASSFLGSEAFFGQGTRLTVV.

The V call is TRBV6-4, the J call TRBJ2-7, with 7 bases that match TRBD1. CDR1 MRHNA and CDR2 SNTAGT come from the germline V gene. This CDR3 is 16 amino acids long. V gave up 5 bases and J gave up 0 bases; unmatched junction bases: 10. The CDR3 loop reads CASSYGTPGGSYEQYF. The CDR3 bases are TGTGCCAGCAGTTACGGGACCCCAGGGGGCTCCTACGAGCAGTACTTC.

V is TRBV9 and J is TRBJ2-7; unclear D gene. The V gene lost 4 bases and the J gene lost 2 bases, with 16 bases spanning the gap. Looked up from germline, CDR1 is SGDLS and CDR2 is YYNGEE. The CDR3 covers 15 residues. CDR3 residues: CASSTPTGRAYEQYF. The DNA for the CDR3 is TGTGCCAGCAGCACTCCTACTGGGCGCGCCTACGAGCAGTACTTC.

The chain joins TRBV27 to TRBJ2-4; D may be TRBD1 (6 bases). V lost 6 bases to trimming and J lost 0 bases, with 12 bases between them. CDR3 length: 15 amino acids. Germline CDR1 is MNHEY and CDR2 is SMNVEV (reference sequence). The CDR3 DNA reads as TGTGCCAGCAGAGCAGGGGCTGTAGCCAAAAACATTCAGTACTTC. Translated, it gives CASRAGAVAKNIQYF.